In this sample, the clone carrying this T cell receptor (beta chain) turned up many times. The antigen is undetermined. The CDR3 consists of 14 residues. The ends lost 5 bases at V and 6 bases at J; junction bases unmatched: 7. Germline loops: CDR1 MNHEY, CDR2 SMNVEV (reference sequence). The sample is drawn from a study of glioma-infiltrating T cells. Study details: Presurgical dexamethasone in glioma patients lasted six or fewer days. Blood libraries targeted about 4.5- to 11-fold coverage of roughly 920,000 T cells.

Using RNA template, CDR3s of TCR alpha and beta were amplified with iRepertoire arm-PCR. TCRdb independently ran MiXCR on the multiplex PCR reads; one entry per CDR3 protein. Of 300,000 to 450,000 distinct CDR3 sequences detected, 41% appear once; the ten largest clones hold around 11%. Findings of the study overall: Signature shared blood CDR3 motifs were enriched in low-divergence and depleted in high-divergence patients. CDR3 overlap between tissue and blood was very small.

The origin of this receptor is a human donor with low-grade glioma or glioblastoma, undergoing nonglioma brain surgery, or in good health (not recorded which). Source material: glioma tissue, nonneoplastic brain tissue, or PBMCs (not recorded which). This chain joins TRBV27 and TRBJ2-3, with 8 bases fitting TRBD2. This CDR3 reads CASSKRAGADTQYF. In nucleotides, the CDR3 is TGTGCCAGCAGTAAAAGAGCGGGAGCTGATACGCAGTATTTT.